One sample yielded the 20 T cell receptor beta chains listed below, sequenced in a study of T cell clonality in common variable immunodeficiency. Their specific antigens are unknown. Findings and caveats of the study: In common variable immunodeficiency, TCR beta chains reportedly carried fewer deletions and N-nucleotide insertions.

Sequencing used immunoSEQ multiplex PCR; TCRdb keeps in-frame clones, though not all of them. Observed are 30,000 to 35,000 clones, no singletons, with the top ten taking 6.5% to 8%. What was sequenced was peripheral blood mononuclear cells. The receptors stem from a human donor with common variable immunodeficiency.

Remarks on this clone: The CDR3 goes on 3 residues after the read ends, and that part is filled in from the germline J gene. The chain couples TRBV20-1 to TRBJ2-3, with 8 bases that match TRBD2. The germline V gene has CDR1 DFQATT and CDR2 SNEGSKA (reference sequence). CDR3 length: 16 residues. V was pared by 5 bases and J by 0 bases, with 10 bases of the junction left unmatched. CDR3 bases read: TGCAGTGCTGCCAGACTAGCGCTCGCTAGCACAGATACG. As protein: CSAARLALASTDT. The entire CDR3 sequence reads CSAARLALASTDTQYF.

This clone was recorded at least ten times. Coverage ceases 3 residues before the CDR3 finishes, and the germline J gene fills in the end. The V call is TRBV29-1, the J call TRBJ2-3; possible D gene TRBD1, 6 bases. Germline V gene data show CDR1 as SQVTM and CDR2 as ANQGSEA. Trimming pared 1 base from V and 2 bases from J, leaving 13 bases between. The CDR3 runs to 15 residues. The sequenced part of the CDR3 DNA is TGCAGCGTTGAAGTGGACAGACTTAACACAGATACG. Protein: CSVEVDRLNTDT. The full CDR3 protein is CSVEVDRLNTDTQYF.

This clone was recorded at least ten times. The read ends 3 residues early relative to the CDR3; the germline J gene fills the gap. The chain carries TRBV7-7 and TRBJ1-5; 8 bases fit TRBD1. Germline V gene data show CDR1 as SSHAT and CDR2 as FNYEAQ (reference sequence). V gave up 5 bases and J gave up 9 bases; unmatched junction bases: 6. The CDR3 runs 13 residues. CDR3 sequence: CASSQDREGPQHF. CDR3 bases read: TGTGCCAGCAGCCAGGACAGGGAGGGGCCC.

This clone occurred many times. Read coverage stops 3 residues before the CDR3 terminus; the germline J gene supplies the remainder. The genes are TRBV28 and TRBJ1-2; D is perhaps TRBD1 (5 bases). V lost 4 bases, J lost 4 bases, and 19 bases lay in between. Germline CDR1 MDHEN, CDR2 SYDVKM. The CDR3 has 16 residues. The sequenced CDR3 bases are TGTGCCAGCAGTTCCCTTGGGGGGGGACGGGGCTATGGC. Its protein is CASSSLGGGRGYG. The CDR3, in full, reads CASSSLGGGRGYGYTF.

Ten or more counts support this clone. The sequenced fragment ends 3 residues before the CDR3 boundary, so the rest is inferred from the germline J gene. The chain is built from TRBV27 and TRBJ1-4; no clear D gene. This CDR3 spans 13 amino acids. Germline CDR1 MNHEY, CDR2 SMNVEV (reference sequence). V lost 3 bases to trimming and J lost 8 bases, with 10 bases between them. This CDR3 reads CASSFDYREKLFF. The part of the CDR3 DNA that was read is TGTGCCAGCAGTTTTGACTACCGGGAAAAA.

The sample holds many counts of this clone. The read stops 3 residues short of the end of the CDR3; the missing end is completed from the germline J gene. V usage is TRBV30 and J usage is TRBJ2-3, with 7 bases identical to TRBD2. CDR1 GTSNPN and CDR2 SVGIG come from the germline V gene (reference sequence). Germline trimming cut 1 base from V and 0 bases from J; bases unmatched to any gene: 4. This CDR3 comprises 15 residues. The CDR3 region is CAWSGAGASTDTQYF. Partial CDR3 DNA: TGTGCCTGGAGTGGGGCGGGAGCTAGCACAGATACG.

This clone appeared many times. The read ends 3 residues before the CDR3 terminus; that terminus is restored from the germline J gene. The chain joins TRBV5-6 to TRBJ2-2; TRBD2 is a possible D gene (5 bases). V gave up 3 bases and J gave up 6 bases, with 15 bases separating them. CDR1 is SGHDT and CDR2 is YYEEEE in the germline V gene. The CDR3 runs 15 residues. The DNA read from the CDR3 is TGTGCCAGCAGCTCTCAGACGTTGCGGGCCGGGGAG. It is translated as CASSSQTLRAGE. The full CDR3 reads CASSSQTLRAGELFF.

With regard to this clone: Sequencing ends 3 residues short of the CDR3 end; the germline J gene provides the rest. The chain couples TRBV6-2 or TRBV6-3 to TRBJ2-5; no firm D call. CDR3 length equals 15 residues. Germline V gene sequence: CDR1 MNHEY, CDR2 SVGEGT. Between the trimmed V and J ends, which lost 3 bases and 2 bases, there was a span of 13 bases. CDR3 region: CASSYVGLQQETQYF. The covered CDR3 bases are TGTGCCAGCAGTTATGTGGGCCTTCAACAAGAGACC.

The table lists this clone with many counts. The CDR3 end falls 3 residues outside the read, so it is completed with the germline J gene. The chain uses TRBV10-3 and TRBJ2-7; maybe TRBD1 (5 bases). V was clipped by 2 bases and J by 6 bases, with 11 bases between them. CDR3 length: 13 residues. Germline CDR1 is ENHRY and CDR2 is SYGVKD. CDR3 in amino acids: CAISEQDNSEQYF. The sequenced CDR3 bases are TGTGCCATCAGTGAGCAGGACAACAGCGAG.

Regarding this clone: The CDR3 end is not reached by the read, which stops 3 residues before it; the germline J gene fills it in. The V call is TRBV5-6, the J call TRBJ2-7; 7 bases align to TRBD1. The trim removed 3 bases at V and 6 bases at J, leaving 6 bases unmatched. Germline V gene lookup returns CDR1 SGHDT and CDR2 YYEEEE. This CDR3 has 13 residues. Incomplete CDR3 DNA: TGTGCCAGCAGCTGGGGGACAGCTGGCGAG. Translating gives CASSWGTAGE. From start to end, the CDR3 is CASSWGTAGEQYF.

Notes on this clone: The read stops 3 residues short of the end of the CDR3; the missing end is completed from the germline J gene. This chain joins TRBV20-1 and TRBJ2-7; 9 bases map to TRBD1. The germline gives CDR1 DFQATT, CDR2 SNEGSKA (reference sequence). The CDR3 is 17 amino acids. J was trimmed by 1 base and V by 0 bases; bases with no gene match: 10. CDR3 bases read: TGCAGTGCTAGAGATAGGCTTTGGGACAGGGCATCCTACGAG. Translating it yields CSARDRLWDRASYE. The CDR3 in its entirety is CSARDRLWDRASYEQYF.

In this sample, this clone turned up a few times. The DNA ends 3 residues before the CDR3 does, and the rest of the CDR3 is filled in from the germline J gene. The chain combines TRBV7-8 with TRBJ2-5; D unclear. CDR1 is SGHVS, CDR2 FQNEAQ, per germline. V lost 3 bases, J lost 5 bases, and 13 bases lay in between. This CDR3 spans 14 amino acids. CDR3 DNA, as far as it was read: TGTGCCAGCAGCTTGGCGAACGTCAGGGAGACC. It encodes CASSLANVRET. The entire CDR3 protein reads CASSLANVRETQYF.

Notes on this clone: The CDR3 is cut off 3 residues early in the read; its end comes from the germline J gene. This chain joins TRBV11-2 and TRBJ2-7, with 10 positions matching TRBD2. With 4 bases clipped from V and 0 bases from J, the junction kept 3 bases outside the gene matches. The V gene's germline CDR1 is SGHAT and CDR2 FQNNGV. The CDR3 has 15 residues. CDR3 DNA (partial): TGTGCCAGCAGCTCCTCTAGCGGGAGCTCCTACGAG. Amino acid sequence: CASSSSSGSSYE. The CDR3 as a whole reads CASSSSSGSSYEQYF. The entire variable domain, with the rest obtained from reference TRBV11-2 and TRBJ2-7, is as follows: EAGVAQSPRYKIIEKRQSVAFWCNPISGHATLYWYQQILGQGPKLLIQFQNNGVVDDSQLPKDRFSAERLKGVDSTLKIQPAKLEDSAVYLCASSSSSGSSYEQYFGPGTRLTVT.

The CDR3 DNA, read in part, is TGTGCCAGCTCACCTGCGGGACAGGGTACTGGC. This encodes CASSPAGQGTG. The full CDR3 sequence reads CASSPAGQGTGYTF. J is TRBJ1-2 and V is TRBV18, with 9 bases matching TRBD1. The read finishes 3 residues shy of the CDR3 end, and the germline J gene is used to complete it. Germline trimming cut 3 bases from V and 7 bases from J; bases unmatched to any gene: 6. Germline assignment: CDR1 KGHSH and CDR2 LQKENI. The CDR3 runs to 14 residues.

In this sample, this clone turned up many times. From the germline J gene comes the end of the CDR3, since the read stops 3 residues before it. The J gene is TRBJ2-3, the V gene TRBV5-1; 8 bases align to TRBD1. The CDR3 covers 15 residues. The ends lost 0 bases at V and 4 bases at J; junction bases unmatched: 4. In germline, CDR1 is SGHRS, CDR2 YFSETQ. The sequenced CDR3 bases are TGCGCCAGCAGCTTGGGGGGACAGGTCGCAGATACG. It specifies CASSLGGQVADT. The CDR3, in full, reads CASSLGGQVADTQYF. Full variable domain (rest looked up from reference TRBV5-1 and TRBJ2-3): KAGVTQTPRYLIKTRGQQVTLSCSPISGHRSVSWYQQTPGQGLQFLFEYFSETQRNKGNFPGRFSGRQFSNSRSEMNVSTLELGDSALYLCASSLGGQVADTQYFGPGTRLTVL.

Comment on this clone: Coverage ceases 3 residues before the CDR3 finishes, and the germline J gene fills in the end. This sequence joins TRBV2 and TRBJ2-7; tentatively, D is TRBD1 (5 bases). V lost 6 bases, J lost 6 bases, and 18 bases lay in between. The CDR3 contains 14 residues. The germline CDR1 and CDR2 sequences are SNHLY and FYNNEI. CDR3 bases read: TGTGCCAGCAGATACTCAGGGTCTTCGGTCGAG. It specifies CASRYSGSSVE. The whole CDR3 sequence is CASRYSGSSVEQYF.

This clone was seen a few times. With the read ending 3 residues before the CDR3 end, the germline J gene is used to fill in that end. The chain employs TRBV18 and TRBJ1-2; perhaps TRBD1 as D (5 bases). The CDR3 consists of 19 residues. Germline CDR1 KGHSH, CDR2 LQKENI. Trimming removed 2 bases at V and 4 bases at J, with 26 bases between. CDR3 sequence reads: CASSPVQEARTLARYGYTF. CDR3 DNA, as far as it was read: TGTGCCAGCTCACCAGTACAGGAGGCGCGTACCCTCGCCCGCTATGGC.

Regarding this clone: The CDR3 extends 3 residues past the end of the read, so its final part is completed from the germline J gene. This rearrangement joins TRBV7-8 to TRBJ2-4; 7 bases line up with TRBD2. The CDR3 length is 15 residues. In germline, CDR1 is SGHVS, CDR2 FQNEAQ. CDR3 bases read: TGTGCCAGCAGCTTAGCGGCCAGCGGGGCTGGTATT. The encoded protein is CASSLAASGAGI. The full CDR3 sequence reads CASSLAASGAGIQYF.

Many counts were recorded for this clone. The missing CDR3 end, 3 residues past where the read stops, is filled in from the germline J gene. The chain recombines TRBV7-2 with TRBJ2-7, with no clear D. Germline CDR1 is SGHTA and CDR2 is FQGNSA. With 2 bases removed from V and 0 bases from J, the gap between germline ends came to 8 bases. This CDR3 spans 14 amino acids. Partial CDR3 DNA: TGTGCCAGCAGCTTATATGGGCCCTCCTACGAG. It encodes CASSLYGPSYE. The entire CDR3 protein reads CASSLYGPSYEQYF.

The table lists this clone with a few counts. Read coverage stops 3 residues before the CDR3 terminus; the germline J gene supplies the remainder. The V gene is TRBV5-6, the J gene TRBJ1-3; 9 positions agree with TRBD1. Looked up from germline, CDR1 is SGHDT and CDR2 is YYEEEE. The J segment lost 8 bases and the V segment lost 2 bases, leaving 5 bases of the junction unmatched. CDR3 length equals 14 residues. This CDR3 reads CASSFTGGGYTIYF. The DNA read from the CDR3 is TGTGCCAGCAGCTTCACAGGGGGCGGTTACACC.